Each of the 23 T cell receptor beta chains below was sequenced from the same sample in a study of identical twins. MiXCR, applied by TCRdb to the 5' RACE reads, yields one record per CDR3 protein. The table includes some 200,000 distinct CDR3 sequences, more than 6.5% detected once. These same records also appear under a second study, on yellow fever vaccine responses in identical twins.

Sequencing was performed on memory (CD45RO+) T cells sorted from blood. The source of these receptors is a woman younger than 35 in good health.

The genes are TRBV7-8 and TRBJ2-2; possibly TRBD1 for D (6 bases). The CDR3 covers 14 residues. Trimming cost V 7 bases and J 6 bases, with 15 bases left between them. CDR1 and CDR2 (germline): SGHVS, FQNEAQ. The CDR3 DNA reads TGTGCCAGCAAACACAGGGTTAGGGCCGGGGAGCTGTTTTTT. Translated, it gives CASKHRVRAGELFF. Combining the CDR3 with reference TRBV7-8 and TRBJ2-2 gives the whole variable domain GAGVSQSPRYKVAKRGQDVALRCDPISGHVSLFWYQQALGQGPEFLTYFQNEAQLDKSGLPSDRFFAERPEGSVSTLKIQRTQQEDSAVYLCASKHRVRAGELFFGEGSRLTVL.

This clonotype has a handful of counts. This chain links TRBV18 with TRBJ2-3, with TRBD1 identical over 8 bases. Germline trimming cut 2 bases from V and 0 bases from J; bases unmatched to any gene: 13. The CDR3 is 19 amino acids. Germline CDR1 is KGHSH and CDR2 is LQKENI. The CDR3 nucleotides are TGTGCCAGCTCACCAAGGATGACAGGGGTTAAATCAAGCACAGATACGCAGTATTTT. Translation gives CASSPRMTGVKSSTDTQYF.

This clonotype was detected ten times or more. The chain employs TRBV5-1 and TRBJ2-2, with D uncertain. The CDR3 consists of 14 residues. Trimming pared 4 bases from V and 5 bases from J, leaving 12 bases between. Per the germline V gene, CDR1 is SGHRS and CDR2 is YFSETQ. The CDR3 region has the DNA TGCGCCAGCAGCCTCCTAGAGTTTACCGGGGAGCTGTTTTTT. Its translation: CASSLLEFTGELFF. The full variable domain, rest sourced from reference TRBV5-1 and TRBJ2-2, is KAGVTQTPRYLIKTRGQQVTLSCSPISGHRSVSWYQQTPGQGLQFLFEYFSETQRNKGNFPGRFSGRQFSNSRSEMNVSTLELGDSALYLCASSLLEFTGELFFGEGSRLTVL.

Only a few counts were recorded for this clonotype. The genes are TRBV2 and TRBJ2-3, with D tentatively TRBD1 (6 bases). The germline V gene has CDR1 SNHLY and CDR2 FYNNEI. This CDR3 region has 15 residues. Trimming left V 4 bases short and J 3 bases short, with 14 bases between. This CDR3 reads CASSGPQGRTDTQYF. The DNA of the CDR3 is TGTGCCAGCAGTGGACCACAGGGTAGGACAGATACGCAGTATTTT.

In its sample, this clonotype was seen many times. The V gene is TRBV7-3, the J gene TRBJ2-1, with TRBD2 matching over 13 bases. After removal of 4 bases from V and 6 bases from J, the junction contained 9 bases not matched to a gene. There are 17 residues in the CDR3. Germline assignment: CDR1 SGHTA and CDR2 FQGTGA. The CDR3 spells CASSSRTSGGWGNEQFF. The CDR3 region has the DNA TGTGCCAGCAGCTCTCGGACTAGCGGGGGTTGGGGCAATGAGCAGTTCTTC.

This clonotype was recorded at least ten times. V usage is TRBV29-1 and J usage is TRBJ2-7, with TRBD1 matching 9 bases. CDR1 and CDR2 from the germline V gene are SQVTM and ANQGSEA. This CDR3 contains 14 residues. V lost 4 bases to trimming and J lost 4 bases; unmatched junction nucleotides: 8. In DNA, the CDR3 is TGCAGCGTTGTGTGGGGGACAGGGTCATACGAGCAGTACTTC. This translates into CSVVWGTGSYEQYF.

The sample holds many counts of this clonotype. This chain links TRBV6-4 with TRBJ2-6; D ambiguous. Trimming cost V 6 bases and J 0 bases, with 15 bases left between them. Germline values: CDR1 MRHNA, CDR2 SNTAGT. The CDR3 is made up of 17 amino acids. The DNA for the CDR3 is TGTGCCAGCAGCGAGGACGTTGTCCCCTCTGGGGCCAACGTCCTGACTTTC. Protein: CASSEDVVPSGANVLTF.

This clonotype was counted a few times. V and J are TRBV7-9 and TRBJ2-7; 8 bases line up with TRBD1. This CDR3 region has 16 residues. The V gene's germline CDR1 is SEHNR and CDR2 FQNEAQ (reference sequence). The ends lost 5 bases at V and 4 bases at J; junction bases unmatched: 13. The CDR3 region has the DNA TGTGCCAGCAGCGTAGGACAGGGAACCCGACATTACGAGCAGTACTTC. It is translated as CASSVGQGTRHYEQYF. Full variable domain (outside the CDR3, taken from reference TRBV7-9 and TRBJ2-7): DTGVSQNPRHKITKRGQNVTFRCDPISEHNRLYWYRQTLGQGPEFLTYFQNEAQLEKSRLLSDRFSAERPKGSFSTLEIQRTEQGDSAMYLCASSVGQGTRHYEQYFGPGTRLTVT.

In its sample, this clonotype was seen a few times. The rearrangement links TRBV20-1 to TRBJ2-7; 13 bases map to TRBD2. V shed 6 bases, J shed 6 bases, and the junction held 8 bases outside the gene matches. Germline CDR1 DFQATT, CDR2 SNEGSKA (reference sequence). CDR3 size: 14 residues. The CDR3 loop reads CSAPRTSGRGEQYF. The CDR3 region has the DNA TGCAGTGCGCCTAGGACTAGCGGGAGAGGCGAGCAGTACTTC.

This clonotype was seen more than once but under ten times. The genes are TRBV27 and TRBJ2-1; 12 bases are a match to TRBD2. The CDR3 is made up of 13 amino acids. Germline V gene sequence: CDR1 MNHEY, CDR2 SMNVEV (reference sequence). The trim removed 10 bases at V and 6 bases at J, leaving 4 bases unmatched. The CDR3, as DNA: TGTGCCACCGGACTAGCGGGGTTCAATGAGCAGTTCTTC. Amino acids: CATGLAGFNEQFF.

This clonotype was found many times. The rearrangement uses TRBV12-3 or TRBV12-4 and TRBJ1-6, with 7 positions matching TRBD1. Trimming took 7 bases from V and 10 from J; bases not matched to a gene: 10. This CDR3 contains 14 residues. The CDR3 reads CASTVQGDSSPLHF. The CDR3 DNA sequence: TGTGCCAGCACTGTCCAGGGGGATAGCTCACCCCTCCACTTT.

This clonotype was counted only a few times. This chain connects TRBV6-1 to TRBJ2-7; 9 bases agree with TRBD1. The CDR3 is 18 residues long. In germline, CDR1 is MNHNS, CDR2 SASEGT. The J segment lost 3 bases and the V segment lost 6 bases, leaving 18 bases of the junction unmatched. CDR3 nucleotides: TGTGCCAGCAGAAACGCCCCGGGGGAACAGGGGGCTGTCTACGAGCAGTACTTC. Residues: CASRNAPGEQGAVYEQYF.

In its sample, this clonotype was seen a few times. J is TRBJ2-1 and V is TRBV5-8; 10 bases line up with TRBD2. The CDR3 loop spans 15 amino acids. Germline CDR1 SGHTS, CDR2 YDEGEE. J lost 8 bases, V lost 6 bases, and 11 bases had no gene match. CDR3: CASMLQSGGAYEQFF. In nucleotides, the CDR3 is TGTGCCAGCATGTTACAAAGCGGGGGGGCCTATGAGCAGTTCTTC.

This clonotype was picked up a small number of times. DNA of the CDR3: TGTGCCAGCAGCCCAGACAGGGCCCAAGAGACCCAGTACTTC. It codes for CASSPDRAQETQYF. The V call is TRBV7-9, the J call TRBJ2-5, with 7 bases fitting TRBD1. V was clipped by 5 bases and J by 1 base; unmatched bases: 4. The CDR3 sequence is 14 residues long. Per the germline V gene, CDR1 is SEHNR and CDR2 is FQNEAQ (reference sequence).

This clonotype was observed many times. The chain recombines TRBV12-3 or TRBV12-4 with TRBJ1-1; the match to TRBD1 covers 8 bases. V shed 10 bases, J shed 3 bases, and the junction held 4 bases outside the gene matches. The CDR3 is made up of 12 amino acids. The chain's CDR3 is CAKDRADTEAFF. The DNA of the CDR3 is TGTGCCAAGGACAGGGCGGACACTGAAGCTTTCTTT.

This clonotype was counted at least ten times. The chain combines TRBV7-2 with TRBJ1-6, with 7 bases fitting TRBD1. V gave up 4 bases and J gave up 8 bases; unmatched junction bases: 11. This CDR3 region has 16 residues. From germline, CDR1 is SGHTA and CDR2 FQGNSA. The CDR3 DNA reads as TGTGCCAGCAGCTCCCGTTCCGGGACAGCCGATTCACCCCTCCACTTT. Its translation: CASSSRSGTADSPLHF.

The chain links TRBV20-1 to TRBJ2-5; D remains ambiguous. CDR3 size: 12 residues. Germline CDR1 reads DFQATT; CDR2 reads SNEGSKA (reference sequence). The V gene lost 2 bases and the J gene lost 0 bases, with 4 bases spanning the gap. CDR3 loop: CSARQYQETQYF. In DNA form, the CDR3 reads TGCAGTGCTAGACAGTACCAAGAGACCCAGTACTTC.

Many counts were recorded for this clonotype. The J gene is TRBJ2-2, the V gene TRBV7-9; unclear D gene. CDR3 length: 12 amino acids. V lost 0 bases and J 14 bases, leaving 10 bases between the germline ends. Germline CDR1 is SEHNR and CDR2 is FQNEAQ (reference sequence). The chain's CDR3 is CASSLAASDLFF. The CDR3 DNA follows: TGTGCCAGCAGCTTAGCCGCCTCCGATCTGTTTTTT.

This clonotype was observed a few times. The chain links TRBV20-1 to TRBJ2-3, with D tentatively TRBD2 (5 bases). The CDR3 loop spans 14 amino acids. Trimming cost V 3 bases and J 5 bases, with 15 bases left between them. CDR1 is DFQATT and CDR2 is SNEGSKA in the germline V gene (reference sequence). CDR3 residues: CSASVLAGRDTQYF. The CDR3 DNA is TGCAGTGCTAGTGTTCTAGCTGGCAGAGATACGCAGTATTTT.

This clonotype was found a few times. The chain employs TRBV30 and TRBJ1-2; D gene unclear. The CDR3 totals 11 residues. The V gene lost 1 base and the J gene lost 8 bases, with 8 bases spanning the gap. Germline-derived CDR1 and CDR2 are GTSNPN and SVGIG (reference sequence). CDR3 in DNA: TGTGCCTGGAGTGGGGCGGCGGGCTACACCTTC. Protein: CAWSGAAGYTF. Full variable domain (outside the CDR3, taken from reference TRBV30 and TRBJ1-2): SQTIHQWPATLVQPVGSPLSLECTVEGTSNPNLYWYRQAAGRGLQLLFYSVGIGQISSEVPQNLSASRPQDRQFILSSKKLLLSDSGFYLCAWSGAAGYTFGSGTRLTVV.

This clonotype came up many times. CDR3 residues: CASSLDGTYTDTQYF. The CDR3 bases are TGCGCCAGCAGCTTGGATGGGACATACACAGATACGCAGTATTTT. The V gene is TRBV5-1, the J gene TRBJ2-3, with D possibly TRBD1 on 6 matching bases. The CDR3 length is 15 residues. Germline V gene lookup returns CDR1 SGHRS and CDR2 YFSETQ. V lost 0 bases to trimming and J lost 2 bases, with 10 bases between them.

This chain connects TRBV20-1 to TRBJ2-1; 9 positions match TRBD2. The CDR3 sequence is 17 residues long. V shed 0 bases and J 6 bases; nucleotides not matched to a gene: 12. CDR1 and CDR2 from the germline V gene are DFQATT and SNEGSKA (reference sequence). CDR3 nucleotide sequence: TGCAGTGCTAGAGAGAGGGGGGTTGGCGGGAGGGTCAATGAGCAGTTCTTC. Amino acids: CSARERGVGGRVNEQFF.

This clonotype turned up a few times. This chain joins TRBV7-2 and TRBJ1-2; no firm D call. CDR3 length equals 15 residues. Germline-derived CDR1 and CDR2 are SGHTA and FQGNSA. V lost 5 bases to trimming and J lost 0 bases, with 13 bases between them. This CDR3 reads CASSPPPLANYGYTF. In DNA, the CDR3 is TGTGCCAGCAGCCCGCCCCCGCTAGCTAACTATGGCTACACCTTC.